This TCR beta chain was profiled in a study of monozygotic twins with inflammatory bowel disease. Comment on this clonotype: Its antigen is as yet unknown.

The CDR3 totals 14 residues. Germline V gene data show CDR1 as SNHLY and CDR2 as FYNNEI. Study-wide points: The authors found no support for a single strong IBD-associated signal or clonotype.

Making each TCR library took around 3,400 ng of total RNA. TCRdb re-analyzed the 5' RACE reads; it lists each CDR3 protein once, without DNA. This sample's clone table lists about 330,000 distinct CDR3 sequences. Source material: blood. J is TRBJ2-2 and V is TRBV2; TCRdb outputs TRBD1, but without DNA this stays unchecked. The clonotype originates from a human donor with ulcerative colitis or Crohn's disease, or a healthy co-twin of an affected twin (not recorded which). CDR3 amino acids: CASRTGGWAGELFF.